This record looks at one T cell receptor (beta chain) sequence and its context. These data come from a study of shared clonotypes between healthy human individuals. V was clipped by 0 bases and J by 8 bases, with 6 bases between them. The V gene's germline CDR1 is SGHRS and CDR2 YFSETQ. This CDR3 has 12 residues. TCRdb keeps only in-frame clones here, not all; method: immunoSEQ multiplex PCR. The sample has some 470,000 clones, over 65% seen once. The sample taken for sequencing was PBMCs. The gene calls are TRBV5-1 and TRBJ2-1, with D hard to call. This TCR was recovered from a woman in her 40s in good health. Some clones in this sample may be carry-over from other donors' samples. The CDR3 DNA sequence: TGCGCCAGCAGCTTGGGACTCGATGAGCAGTTCTTC. It specifies CASSLGLDEQFF.